This T cell receptor beta chain comes out of a study of blood T cell dynamics during melanoma immunotherapy. Background on the study: Patients with metastatic melanoma got pembrolizumab or nivolumab-ipilimumab as first-line care.

The germline gives CDR1 SEHNR, CDR2 FQNEAQ (reference sequence). CDR3 length: 16 residues. V trimming: 5 bases; J trimming: 3 bases; junction bases outside the gene matches: 8. All DNA from each sorted CD8+ subset was loaded. Assay used: immunoSEQ multiplex PCR; TCRdb lists only in-frame clones, some missing. This table has under 1,500 clones, almost 70% appearing once. Time point noted: pre-treatment baseline. No patient had earlier systemic cancer treatment, concurrent immunosuppressants, or another active cancer. This clonotype was sampled from a human donor with melanoma. The sample was central memory CD8+ T cells from blood, taken from a patient treated with checkpoint blockade. The V gene is TRBV7-9, the J gene TRBJ2-2, with 8 nucleotides matching TRBD1. The CDR3 DNA follows: TGTGCCAGCAGCCCGCCGACAGGGGAGGACACCGGGGAGCTGTTTTTT. This codes for CASSPPTGEDTGELFF.